The 25 T cell receptor beta chains reported below all come from one sample, sequenced in a study of post-analysis software for immune sequencing data. Libraries were made from TCR beta cDNA, and they carried unique molecular identifiers. One entry per CDR3 protein, called by TCRdb with MiXCR from the PCR reads. The sample contains about 620,000 distinct CDR3 sequences, around 44% of which appear only once. No cognate antigen is known for these TCRs. Study results and caveats: With TRBV5-6, TRBV5-1 and TRBV20-1 included, 5 or 6 TRBV segments were more frequent in patients than in controls.

Sequenced: blood. The receptor source for this set is a girl aged 5-17 years with multiple sclerosis.

Concerning this clonotype itself: This clone may be a read error of a much larger clone one base away. CDR3 amino acids: CASSSYYNEQFF. CDR3 bases: TGTGCCAGCAGCTCCTACTACAATGAGCAGTTCTTC. The chain has TRBV3-1 and TRBJ2-1; unclear D gene. The CDR3 extends over 12 amino acids. Germline V lookup: CDR1 LGHDT, CDR2 YNNKEL (reference sequence). Trimming left V 5 bases short and J 3 bases short, with 5 bases between.

This clonotype came up a few times. This rearrangement joins TRBV7-2 to TRBJ2-7; 9 nucleotides agree with TRBD2. The CDR3 sequence is 14 residues long. With V trimmed by 5 bases and J by 11 bases, 13 bases remained unmatched. The germline gives CDR1 SGHTA, CDR2 FQGNSA. The CDR3, as DNA: TGTGCCAGCAGCATCGGGACTGGCGGGGGGGCCGAGTACTTC. This translates into CASSIGTGGGAEYF.

This chain joins TRBV12-3 or TRBV12-4 and TRBJ2-1; no firm D call. This CDR3 has 14 residues. V lost 1 base, J lost 8 bases, and 12 bases lay in between. The CDR3 nucleotides are TGTGCCAGCAGTTTAGAATCTTGGTTGGATGAGCAGTTCTTC. The encoded protein is CASSLESWLDEQFF.

This clonotype appeared a few times. The chain carries TRBV29-1 and TRBJ2-7; 10 bases fit TRBD1. V lost 7 bases, J lost 3 bases, and 6 bases stayed unmatched. The CDR3 runs 13 residues. Germline assignment: CDR1 SQVTM and CDR2 ANQGSEA. In nucleotides, the CDR3 is TGCAGCGCCTCGACAGGGGGCAGCTACGAGCAGTACTTC. The encoded protein is CSASTGGSYEQYF.

The chain recombines TRBV3-1 with TRBJ2-3, with D possibly being TRBD1 or TRBD2 (5 bases each). The germline V gene has CDR1 LGHDT and CDR2 YNNKEL (reference sequence). Trimming took off 2 bases at V and 2 bases at J, with 14 bases between the two ends. The CDR3 is made up of 16 amino acids. The CDR3 DNA reads as TGTGCCAGCAGCCAAACGGGGCTGTTGTCCACAGATACGCAGTATTTT. Amino acids: CASSQTGLLSTDTQYF.

This clonotype was seen a handful of times. The chain recombines TRBV20-1 with TRBJ2-7, with 8 bases lining up with TRBD1. The germline gives CDR1 DFQATT, CDR2 SNEGSKA (reference sequence). This CDR3 region has 14 residues. J was trimmed by 2 bases and V by 5 bases; bases with no gene match: 8. DNA of the CDR3: TGCAGTGCTGCGACCGGGACAGGAGCCTACGAGCAGTACTTC. Translating it yields CSAATGTGAYEQYF.

The chain employs TRBV2 and TRBJ2-1; 15 nucleotides agree with TRBD2. V was pared by 10 bases and J by 0 bases, with 10 bases of the junction left unmatched. The CDR3 runs 18 residues. Per germline, CDR1 SNHLY and CDR2 FYNNEI. The CDR3 sequence: CAIGTSGRPKSSYNEQFF. In nucleotides, the CDR3 is TGTGCCATCGGGACTAGCGGGAGGCCGAAGAGCTCCTACAATGAGCAGTTCTTC.

This clonotype was seen a handful of times. The chain couples TRBV9 to TRBJ2-5; D is undetermined. Germline loops: CDR1 SGDLS, CDR2 YYNGEE. The CDR3 sequence is 15 residues long. V lost 0 bases to trimming and J lost 5 bases, with 14 bases between them. The CDR3 sequence: CASSVGGSRVETQYF. CDR3 DNA: TGTGCCAGCAGCGTAGGCGGTAGTCGGGTCGAGACCCAGTACTTC.

This clonotype was observed a handful of times. The DNA for the CDR3 is TGTGCCAGCAGCTCGAGGACTCCTCCCTACGAGCAGTACTTC. Its translation: CASSSRTPPYEQYF. The chain recombines TRBV7-2 with TRBJ2-7; TRBD2 is a possible D gene (5 bases). V was trimmed by 4 bases and J by 2 bases, leaving 12 bases between them. CDR1 and CDR2 from the germline V gene are SGHTA and FQGNSA. The CDR3 length is 14 residues.

This clonotype was seen only a few times. V is TRBV5-1 and J is TRBJ2-1; TRBD2 matches at 9 bases. J gave up 4 bases and V 5 bases, and 4 bases lay outside the gene matches. CDR3 size: 14 residues. CDR1 is SGHRS, CDR2 YFSETQ, per germline. CDR3 protein: CASSRRGGYNEQFF. In nucleotides, the CDR3 is TGCGCCAGCAGTAGGCGGGGGGGATACAATGAGCAGTTCTTC.

This rearrangement joins TRBV4-1 to TRBJ2-7, with D tentatively TRBD2 (5 bases). Trimming cost V 0 bases and J 0 bases, with 12 bases left between them. The CDR3 has 16 amino acids. CDR1 is MGHRA, CDR2 YSYEKL, per germline. CDR3 in amino acids: CASSQEYGIDSYEQYF. The CDR3 nucleotides read TGCGCCAGCAGCCAAGAATACGGGATAGACTCCTACGAGCAGTACTTC.

This clonotype was found a few times. The CDR3 bases are TGTGCCAGCAGCTTAGCCGTCCGGGACAGGGAGGCGGGTTCACCCCTCCACTTT. It translates to CASSLAVRDREAGSPLHF. The chain couples TRBV7-8 to TRBJ1-6; 9 positions agree with TRBD1. Germline V gene sequence: CDR1 SGHVS, CDR2 FQNEAQ. J lost 9 bases, V lost 0 bases, and 12 bases had no gene match. The CDR3 spans 18 residues.

In its sample, this clonotype was seen once. The V gene is TRBV7-9, the J gene TRBJ2-7; 8 bases are a match to TRBD2. Trimming cost V 5 bases and J 5 bases; bases outside gene matches: 11. Germline V gene sequence: CDR1 SEHNR, CDR2 FQNEAQ (reference sequence). The CDR3 extends over 15 amino acids. CDR3 nucleotides: TGTGCCAGCAGCCCCTGTAGAGCGGGAGACGACGAGCAGTACTTC. Residues: CASSPCRAGDDEQYF. Looking up the rest from reference TRBV7-9 and TRBJ2-7 gives the full variable domain: DTGVSQNPRHKITKRGQNVTFRCDPISEHNRLYWYRQTLGQGPEFLTYFQNEAQLEKSRLLSDRFSAERPKGSFSTLEIQRTEQGDSAMYLCASSPCRAGDDEQYFGPGTRLTVT.

This chain links TRBV4-1 with TRBJ2-7, with 11 bases identical to TRBD2. The CDR3 sequence is 17 residues long. J lost 0 bases, V lost 3 bases, and 7 bases had no gene match. Germline CDR1 is MGHRA and CDR2 is YSYEKL. CDR3 sequence: CASSHRLAGGSSYEQYF. CDR3 bases: TGCGCCAGCAGCCACAGGCTAGCGGGAGGCTCCTCCTACGAGCAGTACTTC.

The gene calls are TRBV9 and TRBJ2-2; TRBD2 is a possible D gene (6 bases). Looked up from germline, CDR1 is SGDLS and CDR2 is YYNGEE. This CDR3 contains 14 residues. Trimming shortened V by 0 bases and J by 6 bases, and 9 bases separated the two germline ends. CDR3 bases: TGTGCCAGCAGCGTAGAGGGGAGGTCCGGGGAGCTGTTTTTT. Translated: CASSVEGRSGELFF.

The V and J genes are TRBV25-1 and TRBJ1-2; TRBD1 might be the D (5 bases). This CDR3 region has 17 residues. CDR1 is MGHDK and CDR2 is SYGVNS in the germline V gene. Trimming left V 4 bases short and J 4 bases short, with 22 bases between. The CDR3 region is CASSGPKAGTATYGYTF. CDR3 DNA sequence: TGTGCCAGCAGTGGACCGAAAGCTGGGACGGCAACCTATGGCTACACCTTC.

This clonotype appeared a few times. The chain uses TRBV5-1 and TRBJ2-5; D may match TRBD1 or TRBD2 (6 bases each). Germline V gene sequence: CDR1 SGHRS, CDR2 YFSETQ. The CDR3 sequence is 12 residues long. Deletions cut 7 bases from V and 5 bases from J, with 12 bases between. The CDR3 region is CASRRGDETQYF. The CDR3 DNA sequence: TGCGCCAGCCGGAGGGGGGACGAGACCCAGTACTTC.

This clonotype occurred a few times. The gene calls are TRBV2 and TRBJ2-7; the match to TRBD2 covers 10 bases. In germline, CDR1 is SNHLY, CDR2 FYNNEI. Trimming took 7 bases from V and 4 from J; bases not matched to a gene: 4. The CDR3 loop spans 13 amino acids. CDR3 sequence reads: CASKGLAKYEQYF. The CDR3 DNA is TGTGCCAGCAAGGGACTAGCGAAATACGAGCAGTACTTC.

This clonotype was counted between two and nine times. This rearrangement joins TRBV9 to TRBJ2-3, with D perhaps TRBD1 or TRBD2 (5 bases each). CDR1 and CDR2 (germline): SGDLS, YYNGEE. V gave up 0 bases and J gave up 6 bases, with 17 bases separating them. CDR3 length: 16 residues. CDR3 region: CASSVGDPSSRDTQYF. The CDR3 DNA reads TGTGCCAGCAGCGTAGGGGACCCGTCTTCACGCGATACGCAGTATTTT.

The chain carries TRBV27 and TRBJ1-5, with D possibly being TRBD1 (6 bases). The V end lost 8 bases, the J end lost 6 bases, and 14 bases lay between the germline ends. Germline lookup yields CDR1 MNHEY and CDR2 SMNVEV (reference sequence). The CDR3 is made up of 13 amino acids. The CDR3 region has the DNA TGTGCCAGCGGCCAACAGGGACCTCAGCCCCAGCATTTT. As protein: CASGQQGPQPQHF.

Within the sample, this clonotype is medium-sized (0.01 to 0.1%). The chain is built from TRBV20-1 and TRBJ2-1, with 8 bases fitting TRBD2. Per the germline V gene, CDR1 is DFQATT and CDR2 is SNEGSKA (reference sequence). The length of the CDR3 is 15 residues. Losses at the gene ends were 0 bases for V and 4 bases for J; bases not matched to a gene: 5. This chain's CDR3 is CSARDISGEYNEQFF. The CDR3 region has the DNA TGCAGTGCTAGAGATATTAGCGGGGAATACAATGAGCAGTTCTTC.

The chain carries TRBV4-1 and TRBJ2-1; 11 bases fit TRBD2. J gave up 5 bases and V 5 bases, and 8 bases lay outside the gene matches. Germline V gene data show CDR1 as MGHRA and CDR2 as YSYEKL. The CDR3 is made up of 16 amino acids. The CDR3 coding sequence is TGCGCCAGCAGCTTGGGGCTAGCGGGGGGTAACAATGAGCAGTTCTTC. Translated: CASSLGLAGGNNEQFF.

The chain employs TRBV6-5 and TRBJ2-3; D might be TRBD1 (5 bases). The V gene lost 0 bases and the J gene lost 0 bases, with 10 bases spanning the gap. Germline lookup yields CDR1 MNHEY and CDR2 SVGAGI. This CDR3 contains 16 residues. CDR3 coding DNA: TGTGCCAGCAGTTACTCGATACAGGCGAGCACAGATACGCAGTATTTT. Its protein is CASSYSIQASTDTQYF.

This clonotype was seen a handful of times. The chain uses TRBV29-1 and TRBJ2-3; 9 bases are a match to TRBD2. The CDR3 totals 13 residues. Per the germline V gene, CDR1 is SQVTM and CDR2 is ANQGSEA. J lost 5 bases, V lost 4 bases, and 4 bases had no gene match. CDR3 coding DNA: TGCAGCGTTGGGGGACTAGCCGTAGATACGCAGTATTTT. Translation: CSVGGLAVDTQYF.

The chain combines TRBV12-3 or TRBV12-4 with TRBJ2-1; D could derive from TRBD1 or TRBD2 (5 bases each). Between the trimmed V and J ends, which lost 3 bases and 7 bases, there was a span of 19 bases. This CDR3 is 16 amino acids long. CDR3 bases: TGTGCCAGCAGTTTCTCCGGGACCCGGAACGGGAATGAGCAGTTCTTC. Its translation is CASSFSGTRNGNEQFF.